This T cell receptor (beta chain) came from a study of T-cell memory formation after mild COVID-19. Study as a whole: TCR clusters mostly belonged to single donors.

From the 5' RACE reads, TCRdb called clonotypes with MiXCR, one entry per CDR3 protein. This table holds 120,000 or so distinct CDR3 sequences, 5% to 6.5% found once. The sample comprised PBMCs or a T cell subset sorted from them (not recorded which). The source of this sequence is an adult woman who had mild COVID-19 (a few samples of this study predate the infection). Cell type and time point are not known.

CDR3 loop: CASSFVEGARTQYF. Written as DNA, the CDR3 is TGTGCCAGCAGTTTTGTCGAGGGGGCGAGAACGCAGTATTTT. This chain connects TRBV12-3 or TRBV12-4 to TRBJ2-3; 7 positions match TRBD1. The CDR3 consists of 14 residues. The V segment lost 3 bases and the J segment 9 bases; nucleotides outside the gene matches: 9.